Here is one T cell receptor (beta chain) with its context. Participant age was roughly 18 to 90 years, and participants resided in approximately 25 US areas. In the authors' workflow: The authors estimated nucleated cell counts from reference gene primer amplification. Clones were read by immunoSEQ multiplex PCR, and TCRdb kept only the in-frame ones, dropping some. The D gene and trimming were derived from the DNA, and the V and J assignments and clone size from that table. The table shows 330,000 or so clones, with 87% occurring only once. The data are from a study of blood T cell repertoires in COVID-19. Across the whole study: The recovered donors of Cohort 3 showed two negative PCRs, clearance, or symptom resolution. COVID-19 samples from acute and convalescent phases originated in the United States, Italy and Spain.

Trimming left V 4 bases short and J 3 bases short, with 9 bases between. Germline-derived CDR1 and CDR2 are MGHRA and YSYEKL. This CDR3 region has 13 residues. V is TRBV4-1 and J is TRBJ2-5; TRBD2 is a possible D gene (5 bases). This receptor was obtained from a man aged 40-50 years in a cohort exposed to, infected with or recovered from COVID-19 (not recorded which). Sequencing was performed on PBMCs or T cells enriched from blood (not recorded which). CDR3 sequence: CASSLQAEETQYF. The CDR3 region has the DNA TGCGCCAGCAGCCTTCAAGCGGAAGAGACCCAGTACTTC.